The 11 T cell receptor beta chains below all came from one sample that was sequenced in a study of blood T cell repertoires in COVID-19. Sequencing used immunoSEQ multiplex PCR; TCRdb keeps in-frame clones, though not all of them. Among 200,000 or so clones listed, 70% to 90% were seen once. The sample taken for sequencing was peripheral blood. These receptors originate from a man aged 50 to 59 with COVID-19, enrolled during active disease.

The chain links TRBV6-5 to TRBJ2-7; TRBD1 is a possible D gene (5 bases). The germline CDR1 and CDR2 sequences are MNHEY and SVGAGI. The V and J ends lost 4 bases and 7 bases respectively, with 20 bases between them. This CDR3 comprises 15 residues. CDR3 in amino acids: CASSFYRLGYGEQYF. In DNA form, the CDR3 reads TGTGCCAGCAGTTTTTACAGGTTGGGCTATGGGGAGCAGTACTTC.

This clone was seen a handful of times. The chain couples TRBV15 to TRBJ2-3; D gene unclear. CDR3 length: 16 residues. V lost 5 bases, J lost 0 bases, and 15 bases lay in between. The germline V gene has CDR1 LNHNV and CDR2 YYDKDF (reference sequence). The CDR3 reads CATSPRVAISTDTQYF. CDR3 nucleotide sequence: TGTGCCACCAGCCCACGGGTAGCTATCAGCACAGATACGCAGTATTTT.

V gene TRBV10-3 combines with J gene TRBJ2-3; the D gene is possibly TRBD2 (6 bases). CDR1 is ENHRY, CDR2 SYGVKD, per germline. The CDR3 consists of 17 residues. Trimming removed 2 bases from V and 4 bases from J, with 19 bases in between. The CDR3 coding sequence is TGTGCCATCAGTGAGGGGGGGAGTCGGGGCGGTGCAGATACGCAGTATTTT. It encodes CAISEGGSRGGADTQYF.

V is TRBV13 and J is TRBJ2-7; 10 nucleotides match TRBD1. V lost 4 bases and J lost 2; bases outside the gene matches: 5. The CDR3 is made up of 15 amino acids. Germline V gene sequence: CDR1 PRHDT, CDR2 FYEKMQ (reference sequence). The CDR3 coding sequence is TGTGCCAGCAGCTACGGGACAGGGGTCACCTACGAGCAGTACTTC. Its translation: CASSYGTGVTYEQYF.

The chain uses TRBV11-2 and TRBJ2-3, with 8 bases that match TRBD2. This CDR3 is built from 14 residues. Germline assignment: CDR1 SGHAT and CDR2 FQNNGV. V lost 1 base, J lost 6 bases, and 3 bases stayed unmatched. CDR3: CASSLAGGPDTQYF. Written as DNA, the CDR3 is TGTGCCAGCAGCTTAGCGGGGGGGCCGGATACGCAGTATTTT.

This chain uses TRBV6-1 with TRBJ2-1, with 13 bases matching TRBD2. Germline V gene sequence: CDR1 MNHNS, CDR2 SASEGT. The CDR3 extends over 15 amino acids. J lost 6 bases, V lost 1 base, and 0 bases had no gene match. The CDR3: CASSEGTSGSNEQFF. The CDR3 nucleotides read TGTGCCAGCAGTGAAGGGACTAGCGGGAGCAATGAGCAGTTCTTC.

The sample holds one count of this clone. This rearrangement joins TRBV29-1 to TRBJ2-1, with D possibly TRBD2 on 7 matching bases. In germline, CDR1 is SQVTM, CDR2 ANQGSEA. This CDR3 comprises 18 residues. Trimming pared 8 bases from V and 0 bases from J, leaving 26 bases between. The CDR3 bases are TGCAGCCACCGGGGGGCCCGCCCAGGAGGGAGCTCCTACAATGAGCAGTTCTTC. Translated: CSHRGARPGGSSYNEQFF.

The chain is built from TRBV24-1 and TRBJ2-1; D gene unclear. V gave up 10 bases and J gave up 2 bases, with 17 bases separating them. This CDR3 has 15 amino acids. Germline CDR1 and CDR2: KGHDR and SFDVKD. The CDR3 region is CATQPTNSPYNEQFF. CDR3 nucleotides: TGTGCCACTCAGCCCACGAACAGTCCCTACAATGAGCAGTTCTTC.

The chain is built from TRBV5-1 and TRBJ2-2; 9 nucleotides match TRBD2. The CDR3 has 16 residues. With V trimmed by 4 bases and J by 7 bases, 11 bases remained unmatched. The V gene's germline CDR1 is SGHRS and CDR2 YFSETQ. The CDR3 loop is CASSPQLELAGGELFF. The CDR3 DNA follows: TGCGCCAGCAGCCCCCAGTTGGAACTAGCGGGCGGGGAGCTGTTTTTT.

The V and J genes are TRBV7-9 and TRBJ2-5, with a possible D match to TRBD1 (6 bases). CDR3 length equals 12 residues. Trimming removed 4 bases from V and 5 bases from J, with 8 bases in between. Germline lookup yields CDR1 SEHNR and CDR2 FQNEAQ (reference sequence). The CDR3 is CASSSQGETQYF. CDR3 coding DNA: TGTGCCAGCAGCTCGCAGGGGGAGACCCAGTACTTC.

The rearrangement joins TRBV10-3 to TRBJ2-2, with TRBD2 identical over 9 bases. Per the germline V gene, CDR1 is ENHRY and CDR2 is SYGVKD. The CDR3 is 15 residues long. Unmatched junction bases numbered 6, after V lost 6 bases and J lost 4 bases. CDR3 nucleotides: TGTGCCATCAGAGGGCGGGAGGGCCCCACCGGGGAGCTGTTTTTT. Protein: CAIRGREGPTGELFF.